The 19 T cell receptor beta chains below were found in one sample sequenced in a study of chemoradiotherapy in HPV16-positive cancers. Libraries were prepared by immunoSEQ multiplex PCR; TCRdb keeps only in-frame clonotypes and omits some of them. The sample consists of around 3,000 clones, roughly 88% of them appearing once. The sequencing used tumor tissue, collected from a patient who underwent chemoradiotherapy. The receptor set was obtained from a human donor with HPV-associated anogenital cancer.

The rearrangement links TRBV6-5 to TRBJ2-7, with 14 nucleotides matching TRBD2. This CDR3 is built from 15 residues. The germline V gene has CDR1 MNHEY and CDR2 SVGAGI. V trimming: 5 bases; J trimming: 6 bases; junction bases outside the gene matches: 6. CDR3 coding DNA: TGTGCCAGCAGTGCCTGGACTAGCGGGAGGAGCGAGCAGTACTTC. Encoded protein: CASSAWTSGRSEQYF.

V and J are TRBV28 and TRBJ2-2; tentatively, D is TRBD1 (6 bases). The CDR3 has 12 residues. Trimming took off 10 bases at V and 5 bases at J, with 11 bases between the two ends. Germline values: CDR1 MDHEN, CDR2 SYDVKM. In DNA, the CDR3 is TGTGCCACGGACAGCGGTACCGGGGAGCTGTTTTTT. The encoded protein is CATDSGTGELFF.

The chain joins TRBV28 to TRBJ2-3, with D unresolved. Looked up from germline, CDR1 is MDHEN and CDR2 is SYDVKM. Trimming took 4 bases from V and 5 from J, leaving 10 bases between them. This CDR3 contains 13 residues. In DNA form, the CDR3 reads TGTGCCAGCAGTTGGGTCACTCGAGATACGCAGTATTTT. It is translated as CASSWVTRDTQYF.

In DNA, the CDR3 is TGTGCCACCAGCAGAGACCCTGGCCAGCAAGAGACCCAGTACTTC. Amino acid sequence: CATSRDPGQQETQYF. The chain carries TRBV15 and TRBJ2-5; no definite D call. This CDR3 has 15 residues. Germline lookup yields CDR1 LNHNV and CDR2 YYDKDF (reference sequence). The V and J ends lost 0 bases and 2 bases respectively, with 10 bases between them.

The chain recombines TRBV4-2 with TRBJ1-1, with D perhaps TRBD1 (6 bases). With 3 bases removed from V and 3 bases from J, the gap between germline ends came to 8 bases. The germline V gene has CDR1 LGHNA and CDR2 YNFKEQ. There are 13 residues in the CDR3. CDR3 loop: CASSQTGDTEAFF. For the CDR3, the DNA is TGTGCCAGCAGCCAGACAGGAGACACTGAAGCTTTCTTT.

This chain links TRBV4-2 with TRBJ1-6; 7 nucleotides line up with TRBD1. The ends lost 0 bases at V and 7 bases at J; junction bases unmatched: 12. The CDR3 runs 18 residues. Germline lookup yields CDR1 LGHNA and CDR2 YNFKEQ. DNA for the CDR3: TGTGCCAGCAGCCAAGATCTGTATGGCAGGGGGGGAAATTCACCCCTCCACTTT. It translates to CASSQDLYGRGGNSPLHF.

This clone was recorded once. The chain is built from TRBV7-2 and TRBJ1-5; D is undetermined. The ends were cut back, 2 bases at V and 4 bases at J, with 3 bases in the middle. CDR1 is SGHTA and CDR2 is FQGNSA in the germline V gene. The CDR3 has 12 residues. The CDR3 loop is CASSLLNQPQHF. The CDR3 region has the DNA TGTGCCAGCAGCTTACTTAATCAGCCCCAGCATTTT.

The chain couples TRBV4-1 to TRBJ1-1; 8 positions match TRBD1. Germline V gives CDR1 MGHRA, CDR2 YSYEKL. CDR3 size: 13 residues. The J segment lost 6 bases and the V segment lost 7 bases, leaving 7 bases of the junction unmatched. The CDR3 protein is CASTTTGVPEAFF. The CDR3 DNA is TGCGCCAGCACCACGACAGGGGTGCCTGAAGCTTTCTTT.

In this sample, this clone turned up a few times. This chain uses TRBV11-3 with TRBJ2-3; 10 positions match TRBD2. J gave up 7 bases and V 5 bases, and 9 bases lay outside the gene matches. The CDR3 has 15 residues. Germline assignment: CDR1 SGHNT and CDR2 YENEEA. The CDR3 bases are TGTGCCAGCAGCCCTGGGACTAGCGTTGGGAATACGCAGTATTTT. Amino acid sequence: CASSPGTSVGNTQYF. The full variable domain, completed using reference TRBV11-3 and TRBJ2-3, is EAGVVQSPRYKIIEKKQPVAFWCNPISGHNTLYWYLQNLGQGPELLIRYENEEAVDDSQLPKDRFSAERLKGVDSTLKIQPAELGDSAVYLCASSPGTSVGNTQYFGPGTRLTVL.

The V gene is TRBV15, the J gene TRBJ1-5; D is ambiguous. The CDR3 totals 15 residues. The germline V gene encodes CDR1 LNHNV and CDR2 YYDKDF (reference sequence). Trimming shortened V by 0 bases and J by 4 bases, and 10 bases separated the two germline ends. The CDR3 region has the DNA TGTGCCACCAGCAGAGATCTCAGCAATAATCAGCCCCAGCATTTT. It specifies CATSRDLSNNQPQHF.

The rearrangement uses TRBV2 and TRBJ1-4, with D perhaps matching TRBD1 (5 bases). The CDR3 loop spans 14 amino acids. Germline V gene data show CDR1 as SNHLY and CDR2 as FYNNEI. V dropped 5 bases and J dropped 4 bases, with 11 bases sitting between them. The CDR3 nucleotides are TGTGCCAGCAGTCCGTCAGGGTTTAATGAAAAACTGTTTTTT. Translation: CASSPSGFNEKLFF.

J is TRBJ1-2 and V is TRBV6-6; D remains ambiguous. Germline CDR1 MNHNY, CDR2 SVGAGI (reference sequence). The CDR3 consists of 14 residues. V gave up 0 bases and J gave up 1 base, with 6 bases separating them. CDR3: CASSYSKGNYGYTF. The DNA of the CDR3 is TGTGCCAGCAGTTACTCGAAGGGTAACTATGGCTACACCTTC.

CDR3 sequence: CASSFSSPVTEAFF. The DNA for the CDR3 is TGTGCCAGCAGCTTCTCCTCGCCGGTGACTGAAGCTTTCTTT. This chain joins TRBV11-2 and TRBJ1-1; no reliable D call. The germline V gene has CDR1 SGHAT and CDR2 FQNNGV. The CDR3 totals 14 residues. Trimming stripped 3 bases from V and 5 bases from J, with 13 bases between.

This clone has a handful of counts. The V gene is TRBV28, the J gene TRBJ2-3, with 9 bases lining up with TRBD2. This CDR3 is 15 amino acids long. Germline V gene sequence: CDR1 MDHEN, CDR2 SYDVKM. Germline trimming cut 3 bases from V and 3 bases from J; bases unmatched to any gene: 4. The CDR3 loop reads CASSFLAGKTDTQYF. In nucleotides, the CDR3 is TGTGCCAGCAGTTTTCTAGCGGGAAAAACAGATACGCAGTATTTT.

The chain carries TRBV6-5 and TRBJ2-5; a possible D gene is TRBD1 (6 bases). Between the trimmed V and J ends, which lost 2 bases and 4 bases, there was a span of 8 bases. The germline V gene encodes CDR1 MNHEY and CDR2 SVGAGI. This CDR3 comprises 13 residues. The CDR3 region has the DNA TGTGCCAGCAGTTACCTAGGGGGAGAGACCCAGTACTTC. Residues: CASSYLGGETQYF.

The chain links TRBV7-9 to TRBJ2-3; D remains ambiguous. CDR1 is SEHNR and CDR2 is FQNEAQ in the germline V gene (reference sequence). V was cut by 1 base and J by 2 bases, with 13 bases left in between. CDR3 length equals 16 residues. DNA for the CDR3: TGTGCCAGCAGCTTAGTTCAGGCCGGGCCCACAGATACGCAGTATTTT. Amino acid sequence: CASSLVQAGPTDTQYF.

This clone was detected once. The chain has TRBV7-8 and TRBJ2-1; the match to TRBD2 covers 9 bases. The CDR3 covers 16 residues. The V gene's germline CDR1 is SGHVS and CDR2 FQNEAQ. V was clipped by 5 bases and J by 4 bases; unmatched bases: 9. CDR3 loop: CASSISGGRVYNEQFF. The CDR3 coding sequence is TGTGCCAGCAGCATTAGCGGGGGCCGGGTTTACAATGAGCAGTTCTTC.

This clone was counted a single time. The CDR3 region has the DNA TGTGCCACCAACGAGAGGGGGACCTACAATGAGCAGTTCTTC. It encodes CATNERGTYNEQFF. This chain joins TRBV5-4 and TRBJ2-1; possibly TRBD1 for D (6 bases). The CDR3 totals 14 residues. Germline V CDR1 and CDR2: SGHNT, YYREEE (reference sequence). V dropped 9 bases and J dropped 2 bases, with 15 bases sitting between them.

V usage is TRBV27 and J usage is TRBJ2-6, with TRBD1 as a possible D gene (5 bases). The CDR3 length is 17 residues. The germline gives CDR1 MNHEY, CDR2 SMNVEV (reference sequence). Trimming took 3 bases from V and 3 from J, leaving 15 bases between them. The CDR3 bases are TGTGCCAGCAGTTTTGTTGGCAGGGCGGTTGGGGCCAACGTCCTGACTTTC. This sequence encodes CASSFVGRAVGANVLTF.